This TCR beta chain appears in the sequencing data of a study of blood T cell repertoires in COVID-19. Study as a whole: Samples taken during acute and convalescent COVID-19 were collected in the United States, Italy and Spain. In each case, the material was cDNA or gDNA derived from T cells, B-cell-depleted T cells, or PBMCs.

The V segment lost 3 bases and the J segment 11 bases; nucleotides outside the gene matches: 16. CDR3 length: 17 residues. From germline, CDR1 is MNHNS and CDR2 SASEGT. Original processing methods: Amplification from reference gene primers served as the basis for estimated nucleated cell counts. Libraries were prepared by immunoSEQ multiplex PCR; TCRdb keeps only in-frame clonotypes and omits some of them. The V and J calls and clone size come from that table; D and trimming were worked out from the DNA. The sample lists approximately 320,000 clones, around 92% seen once, with 8.5% to 14% in the top ten.

This sequence originates from a woman aged 30 to 39 with COVID-19, enrolled during active disease. The V and J genes are TRBV6-1 and TRBJ1-6; 7 bases are a match to TRBD1. What was sequenced was peripheral blood. The CDR3 nucleotides are TGTGCCAGCAGTGACGCCTTAAGGGACAGACGATTGGCACCCCTCCACTTT. This codes for CASSDALRDRRLAPLHF.